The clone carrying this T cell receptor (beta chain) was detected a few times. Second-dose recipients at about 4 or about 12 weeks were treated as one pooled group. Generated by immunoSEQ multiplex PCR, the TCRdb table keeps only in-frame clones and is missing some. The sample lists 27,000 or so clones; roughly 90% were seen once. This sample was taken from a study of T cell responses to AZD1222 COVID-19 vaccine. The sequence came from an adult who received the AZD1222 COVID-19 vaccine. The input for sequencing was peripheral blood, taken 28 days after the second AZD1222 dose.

DNA for the CDR3: TGTGCCAGCAGTTACCGCGGACAGGGGACCTACGAGCAGTACTTC. Its translation is CASSYRGQGTYEQYF. The rearrangement links TRBV6-5 to TRBJ2-7; 9 bases match TRBD1. The CDR3 length is 15 residues. Germline V gives CDR1 MNHEY, CDR2 SVGAGI. V lost 2 bases, J lost 2 bases, and 4 bases stayed unmatched.